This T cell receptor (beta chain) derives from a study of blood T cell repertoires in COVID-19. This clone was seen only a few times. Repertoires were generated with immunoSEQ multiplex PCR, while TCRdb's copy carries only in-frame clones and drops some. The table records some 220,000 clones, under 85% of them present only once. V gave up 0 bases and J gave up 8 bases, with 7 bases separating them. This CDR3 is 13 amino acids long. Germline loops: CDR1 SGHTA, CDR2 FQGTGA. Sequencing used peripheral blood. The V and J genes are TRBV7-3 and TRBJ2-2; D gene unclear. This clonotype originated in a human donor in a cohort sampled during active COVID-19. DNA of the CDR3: TGTGCCAGCAGCTTAACAAAGGAGGGGGAGCTGTTTTTT. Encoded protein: CASSLTKEGELFF.